This T cell receptor beta chain was sequenced for a study of long-term antiretroviral therapy in people with HIV. Survey-level immunoSEQ v3.0 assays were run. Sequencing of each sample targeted roughly 40,000-50,000 T-cell genomes. Produced via immunoSEQ multiplex PCR; TCRdb's table is partial and in-frame only. The table shows about 20,000 clones, with 82% occurring only once. Germline V gives CDR1 SGHTA, CDR2 FQGNSA. Deletions cut 3 bases from V and 0 bases from J, with 15 bases between. The CDR3 sequence is 17 residues long. This clone was detected once. J is TRBJ2-1 and V is TRBV7-2, with a possible D match to TRBD2 (5 bases). This material consisted of unsorted PBMCs, taken 2.3 to 2.5 years after starting antiretroviral therapy. The clonotype comes from a middle-aged man with HIV. CDR3 DNA sequence: TGTGCCAGCAGCTTTTGGACTGGCCCGAGCTCCTACAATGAGCAGTTCTTC. Translating it yields CASSFWTGPSSYNEQFF.